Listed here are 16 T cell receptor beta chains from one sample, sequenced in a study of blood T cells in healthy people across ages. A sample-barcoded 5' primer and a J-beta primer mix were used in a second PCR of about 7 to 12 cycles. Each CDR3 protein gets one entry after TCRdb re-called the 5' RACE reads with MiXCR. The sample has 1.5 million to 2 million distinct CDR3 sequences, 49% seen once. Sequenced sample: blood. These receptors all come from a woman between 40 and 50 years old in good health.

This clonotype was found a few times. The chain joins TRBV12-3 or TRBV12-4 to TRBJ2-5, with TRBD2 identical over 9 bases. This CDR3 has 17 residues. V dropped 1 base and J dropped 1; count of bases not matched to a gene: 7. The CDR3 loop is CASSLGLSGGPQETQYF. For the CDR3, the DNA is TGTGCCAGCAGTTTAGGCCTGAGCGGGGGGCCCCAAGAGACCCAGTACTTC.

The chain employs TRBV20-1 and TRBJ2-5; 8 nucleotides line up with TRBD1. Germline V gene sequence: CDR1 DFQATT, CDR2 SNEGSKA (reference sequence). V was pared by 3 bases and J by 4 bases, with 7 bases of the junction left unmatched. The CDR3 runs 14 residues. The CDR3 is CSASQGAGGETQYF. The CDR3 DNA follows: TGCAGTGCTAGCCAGGGGGCAGGAGGAGAGACCCAGTACTTC.

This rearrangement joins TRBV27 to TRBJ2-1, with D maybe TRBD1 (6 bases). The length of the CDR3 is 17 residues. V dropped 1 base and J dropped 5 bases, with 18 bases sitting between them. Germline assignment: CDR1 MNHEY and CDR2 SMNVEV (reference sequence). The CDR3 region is CASSLFPTTGPNNEQFF. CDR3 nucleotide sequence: TGTGCCAGCAGTTTATTCCCAACGACAGGACCTAACAATGAGCAGTTCTTC.

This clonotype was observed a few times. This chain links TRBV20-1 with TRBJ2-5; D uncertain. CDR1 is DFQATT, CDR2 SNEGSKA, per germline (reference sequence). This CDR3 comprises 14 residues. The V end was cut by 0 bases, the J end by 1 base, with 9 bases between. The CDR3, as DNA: TGCAGTGCTAGAGATAGTCTGGGCCAAGAGACCCAGTACTTC. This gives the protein CSARDSLGQETQYF.

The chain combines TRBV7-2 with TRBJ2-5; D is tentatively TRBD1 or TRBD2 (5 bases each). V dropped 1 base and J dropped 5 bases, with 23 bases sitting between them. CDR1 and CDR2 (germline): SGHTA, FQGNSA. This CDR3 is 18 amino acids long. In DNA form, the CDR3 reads TGTGCCAGCAGCTTAGGGGGGTTCCGTGCTCCGGGTTACGAGACCCAGTACTTC. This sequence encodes CASSLGGFRAPGYETQYF.

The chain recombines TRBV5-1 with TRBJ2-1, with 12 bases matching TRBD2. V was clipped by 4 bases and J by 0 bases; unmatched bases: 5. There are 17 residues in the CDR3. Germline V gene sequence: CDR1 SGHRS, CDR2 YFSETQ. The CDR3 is CASSPGLAGSSYNEQFF. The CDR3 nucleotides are TGCGCCAGCAGCCCAGGACTAGCGGGGAGCTCCTACAATGAGCAGTTCTTC.

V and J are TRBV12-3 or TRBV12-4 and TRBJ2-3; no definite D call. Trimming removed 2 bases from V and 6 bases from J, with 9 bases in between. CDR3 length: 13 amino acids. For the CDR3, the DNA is TGTGCCAGCAGTTTACCCGCTTCCGATACGCAGTATTTT. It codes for CASSLPASDTQYF.

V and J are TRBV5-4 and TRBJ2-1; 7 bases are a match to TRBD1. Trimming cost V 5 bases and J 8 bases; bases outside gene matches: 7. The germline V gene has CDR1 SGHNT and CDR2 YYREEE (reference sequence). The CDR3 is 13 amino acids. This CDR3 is CASSSPTGHEQFF. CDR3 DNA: TGTGCCAGCAGTTCCCCGACAGGGCATGAGCAGTTCTTC. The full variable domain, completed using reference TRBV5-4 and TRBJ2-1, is ETGVTQSPTHLIKTRGQQVTLRCSSQSGHNTVSWYQQALGQGPQFIFQYYREEENGRGNFPPRFSGLQFPNYSSELNVNALELDDSALYLCASSSPTGHEQFFGPGTRLTVL.

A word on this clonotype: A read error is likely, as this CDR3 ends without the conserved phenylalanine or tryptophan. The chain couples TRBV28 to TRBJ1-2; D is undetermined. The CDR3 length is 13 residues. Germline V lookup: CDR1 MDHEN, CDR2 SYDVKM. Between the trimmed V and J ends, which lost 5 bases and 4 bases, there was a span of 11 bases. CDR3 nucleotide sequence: TGTGCCAGCAGTCCCCGGGCACCCTATGGCTACACCTTA. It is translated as CASSPRAPYGYTL.

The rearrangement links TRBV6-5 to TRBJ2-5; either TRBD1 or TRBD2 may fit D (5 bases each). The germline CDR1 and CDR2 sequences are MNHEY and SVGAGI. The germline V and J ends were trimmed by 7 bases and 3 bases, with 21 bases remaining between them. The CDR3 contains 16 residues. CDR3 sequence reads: CASTDSGTRSEETQYF. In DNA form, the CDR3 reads TGTGCCAGCACCGACTCGGGGACCCGCTCCGAAGAGACCCAGTACTTC.

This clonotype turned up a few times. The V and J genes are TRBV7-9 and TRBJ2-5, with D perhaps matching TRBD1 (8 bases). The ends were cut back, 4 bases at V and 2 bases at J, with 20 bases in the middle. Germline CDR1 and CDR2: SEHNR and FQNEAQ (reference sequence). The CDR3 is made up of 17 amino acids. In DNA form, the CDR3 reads TGTGCCAGCAGCTCTCTAGACAGGGGAGGGATACAAGAGACCCAGTACTTC. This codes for CASSSLDRGGIQETQYF.

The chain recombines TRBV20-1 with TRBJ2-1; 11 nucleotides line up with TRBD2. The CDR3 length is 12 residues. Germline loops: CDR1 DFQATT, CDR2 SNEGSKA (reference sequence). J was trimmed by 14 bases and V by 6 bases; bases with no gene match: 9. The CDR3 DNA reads TGCAGTGCAGAGACTAGCGGGGCTATTGAGTTCTTC. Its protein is CSAETSGAIEFF.

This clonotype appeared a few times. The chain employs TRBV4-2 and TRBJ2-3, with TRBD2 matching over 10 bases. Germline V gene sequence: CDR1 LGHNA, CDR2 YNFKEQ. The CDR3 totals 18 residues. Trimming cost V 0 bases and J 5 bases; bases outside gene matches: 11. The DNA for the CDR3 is TGTGCCAGCAGCCAAGACCCACGGGGAGCGGGGGGGAGAGATACGCAGTATTTT. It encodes CASSQDPRGAGGRDTQYF.

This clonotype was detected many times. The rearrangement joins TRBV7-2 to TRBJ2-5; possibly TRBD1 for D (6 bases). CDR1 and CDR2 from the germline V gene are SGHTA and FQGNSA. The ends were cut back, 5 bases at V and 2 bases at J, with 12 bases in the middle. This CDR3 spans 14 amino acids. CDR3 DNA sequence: TGTGCCAGCAGCCCGCGACAGGTTCAAGAGACCCAGTACTTC. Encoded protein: CASSPRQVQETQYF.

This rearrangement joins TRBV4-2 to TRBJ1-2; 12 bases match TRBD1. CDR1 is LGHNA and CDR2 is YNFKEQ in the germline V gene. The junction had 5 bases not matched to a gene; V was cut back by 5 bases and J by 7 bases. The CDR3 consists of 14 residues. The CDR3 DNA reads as TGTGCCAGCAGCGGGGGGGACAGGGGGCTTGGCTACACCTTC. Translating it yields CASSGGDRGLGYTF.

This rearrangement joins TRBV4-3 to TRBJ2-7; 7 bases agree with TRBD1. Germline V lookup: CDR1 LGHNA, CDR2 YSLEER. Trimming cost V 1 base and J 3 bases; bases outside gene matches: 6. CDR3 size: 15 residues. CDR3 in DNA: TGCGCCAGCAGCCAAGCAACAGGGGTCTTCTACGAGCAGTACTTC. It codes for CASSQATGVFYEQYF.